This TCR beta chain stems from a study of early T cells in non-severe SARS-CoV-2 infection. From the 5' RACE reads, TCRdb called clonotypes with MiXCR, one entry per CDR3 protein. The repertoire holds 45,000 to 70,000 distinct CDR3 sequences, with roughly 6.2% as singletons. V lost 6 bases and J lost 8, with 11 bases in between. CDR3 length equals 12 residues. The germline CDR1 and CDR2 sequences are MDHEN and SYDVKM. V gene TRBV28 combines with J gene TRBJ2-1; tentatively, D is TRBD1 (6 bases). Sequencing input: whole blood. The TCR comes from an adult who was a healthcare worker with PCR-confirmed SARS-CoV-2 infection or an uninfected control (not recorded which). DNA of the CDR3: TGTGCCAGCAGCAGACAGGAAGATGAGCAGTTCTTC. Protein: CASSRQEDEQFF.